Below, one TCR beta chain is given with its context. Its antigen remains unidentified. No clone much larger than this one lies a single base away; base qualities are absent. These data come from a study of T-cell reconstitution after alpha-beta-depleted transplantation in children (dated by TCRdb to 2016 to 2018). Broadly, across the study: The study quantitatively tracked T-cell immune reconstitution after TCRalphabeta/CD19-depleted allogeneic hematopoietic cell transplantation in children using TCR repertoire profiling. Overall results and qualifications from the work: About two months after transplant, the apparently early recovery of alphabetaT-cell counts reportedly depended on just several hundred clones that had expanded rapidly and came from non-depleted graft cells. In some patients, the high TCRbeta diversity seen at day 60 was put down to recipient T cells and intrathymic progenitors that had survived conditioning. Over the following months the frequencies of hyperexpanded clones went down, and after one year T-cell counts and TCRbeta diversity were mostly credited to newly produced T cells.

V is cut back by 2 bases and J by 7 bases, with 12 bases in the junction unmatched. The CDR3 covers 16 residues, taking in both the cysteine and the phenylalanine. The retained sequence is limited to the CDR3, 48 bases, with the frame set at the first base. CDR1 MNHEY and CDR2 SVGAGI are derived from the germline V gene. What this sample's treatment or condition label stands for: allogeneic hematopoietic cell transplantation with graft depleted of TCRalphabeta T cells and CD19 B cells. The children who served as transplant recipients had been given grafts of TCRalphabeta/CD19-depleted allogeneic hematopoietic cells. Library prep was done by PCR. This sample was sequenced with an Illumina HiSeq 2500. TCR library preparation used molecular barcoding, with unique molecular identifiers applied to normalize quantification of the TCRbeta repertoire. TCRdb passed the public sequencing reads through fastp at Q25 and MiXCR, retaining productive beta sequences. One record per CDR3 amino acid sequence lists the most common genes and DNA. The sample table records hundreds of thousands of distinct CDR3 sequences; around 12% of these occur just once. The top ten hold around 0.79% of the sample.

The sample was PBMCs, taken before TCRalphabeta/CD19-depleted stem cell transplant. This sequence was found in a girl aged 2 to 9 with congenital amegakaryocytic thrombocytopenia, due to receive a stem cell transplant. The V and J segments used are TRBV6-5 and TRBJ1-1; 8 of the junction bases match TRBD1. In nucleotide form, the sequence is TGTGCCAGCAGTTACCCCGACAGGGGCCCCGATAGTGAAGCTTTCTTT. It translates to CASSYPDRGPDSEAFF.